One and the same sample provided the 20 T cell receptor beta chains below, sequenced in a study of cytomegalovirus exposure and HLA in healthy donors listed by TCRdb under 2017. Libraries were built with the immunoSEQ multiplex PCR assay. For the multiplex PCR, a mixture combining 60 forward primers for TCR Vbeta segments and 13 reverse primers for TCR Jbeta segments was used. Held by TCRdb, this immuneACCESS table contains in-frame sequences only and omits some clones. Under half of the omission traces to an unresolved V gene where checked; the cause of the rest is unknown. The sample profile shows 150,000 to 200,000 clones; over 70% of them were found once. Of the sample, under 2.5% falls within the top ten clones. Sequencing was carried out using PBMCs. These receptors were obtained from a woman between 25 and 40 years old in good health and CMV-seronegative.

This chain links TRBV15 with TRBJ1-4; D perhaps matches TRBD1 (5 bases). The CDR3 runs 13 residues. Germline CDR1 and CDR2: LNHNV and YYDKDF (reference sequence). The germline V and J ends were trimmed by 8 bases and 4 bases, with 11 bases remaining between them. For the CDR3, the DNA is TGTGCCACCGAGACAGTGATTAATGAAAAACTGTTTTTT. Amino acids: CATETVINEKLFF.

The V gene is TRBV18, the J gene TRBJ2-4; 7 nucleotides match TRBD2. Trimming took 2 bases from V and 6 from J; bases not matched to a gene: 4. Germline values: CDR1 KGHSH, CDR2 LQKENI. The CDR3 runs 14 residues. CDR3 protein: CASSPSGGGNIQYF. As DNA, the CDR3 is TGTGCCAGCTCACCATCGGGGGGAGGAAACATTCAGTACTTC.

The gene calls are TRBV9 and TRBJ1-5; D is unclear. Germline values: CDR1 SGDLS, CDR2 YYNGEE. CDR3 length: 16 amino acids. The V end was cut by 0 bases, the J end by 2 bases, with 12 bases between. CDR3 residues: CASSVGVGAGNQPQHF. The DNA for the CDR3 is TGTGCCAGCAGCGTAGGTGTGGGCGCCGGCAATCAGCCCCAGCATTTT.

The V call is TRBV11-2, the J call TRBJ2-1, with 8 bases aligning to TRBD2. After removal of 5 bases from V and 0 bases from J, the junction contained 9 bases not matched to a gene. Germline V gives CDR1 SGHAT, CDR2 FQNNGV. The CDR3 totals 17 residues. The CDR3 protein is CASSPRRRGDSYNEQFF. DNA for the CDR3: TGTGCCAGCAGCCCGAGAAGGCGGGGGGACTCCTACAATGAGCAGTTCTTC.

The gene calls are TRBV2 and TRBJ2-7; D remains ambiguous. Germline V gives CDR1 SNHLY, CDR2 FYNNEI. V was trimmed by 5 bases and J by 4 bases, leaving 15 bases between them. CDR3 length: 14 residues. CDR3 region: CASSKFSPPYEQYF. The CDR3 DNA reads as TGTGCCAGCAGTAAATTCTCCCCCCCTTACGAGCAGTACTTC.

The genes are TRBV4-2 and TRBJ2-3, with 7 nucleotides matching TRBD2. The J segment lost 0 bases and the V segment lost 1 base, leaving 7 bases of the junction unmatched. CDR1 and CDR2 from the germline V gene are LGHNA and YNFKEQ. The CDR3 consists of 17 residues. The CDR3 bases are TGTGCCAGCAGCCAAGGGGCGGGAGATCCCAGCACAGATACGCAGTATTTT. This codes for CASSQGAGDPSTDTQYF.

CDR3 in DNA: TGTGCCAGCAGCCAAGGACGGACTTATGAAGCTTTCTTT. Its protein product is CASSQGRTYEAFF. The chain links TRBV11-2 to TRBJ1-1; D gene unclear. This CDR3 region has 13 residues. The V end was cut by 5 bases, the J end by 7 bases, with 14 bases between. Per the germline V gene, CDR1 is SGHAT and CDR2 is FQNNGV.

The gene calls are TRBV2 and TRBJ2-3; possibly TRBD2 for D (5 bases). This CDR3 comprises 12 residues. CDR1 is SNHLY and CDR2 is FYNNEI in the germline V gene. Trimming left V 6 bases short and J 3 bases short, with 7 bases between. CDR3 coding DNA: TGTGCCAGCAGAATAGCGACAGATACGCAGTATTTT. Protein product: CASRIATDTQYF.

The V call is TRBV5-6, the J call TRBJ1-2; the D gene is possibly TRBD1 (5 bases). Germline CDR1 is SGHDT and CDR2 is YYEEEE. The ends were cut back, 0 bases at V and 0 bases at J, with 12 bases in the middle. The length of the CDR3 is 16 residues. The CDR3 loop is CASSLAGRAANYGYTF. CDR3 nucleotides: TGTGCCAGCAGCTTGGCCGGCAGGGCTGCTAACTATGGCTACACCTTC.

This chain uses TRBV10-1 with TRBJ2-2; TRBD1 matches 11 bases. V dropped 5 bases and J dropped 5; count of bases not matched to a gene: 22. Looked up from germline, CDR1 is WNHNN and CDR2 is SYGVQD (reference sequence). The CDR3 loop spans 21 amino acids. The CDR3: CASSYDPGQGESWRSTGELFF. Here the CDR3 DNA reads TGCGCCAGCAGTTATGACCCGGGACAGGGGGAGAGTTGGAGATCTACCGGGGAGCTGTTTTTT.

V gene TRBV6-5 combines with J gene TRBJ1-4, with D unresolved. The CDR3 has 13 amino acids. V was pared by 5 bases and J by 4 bases, with 8 bases between. The germline gives CDR1 MNHEY, CDR2 SVGAGI. CDR3 nucleotides: TGTGCCAGCAGTGCTCGGGGTAATGAAAAACTGTTTTTT. Amino acid sequence: CASSARGNEKLFF.

About this clone itself: The junction differs from germline at one of its ends, possibly a read error. This chain uses TRBV11-3 with TRBJ2-6; the match to TRBD1 covers 10 bases. The CDR3 covers 17 residues. Germline CDR1 reads SGHNT; CDR2 reads YENEEA. The DNA of the CDR3 is TGTGCCAGCAGCTCGCCGGGACAGGGGTCTGGGGCCAACGGCCTGACTTTC. This codes for CASSSPGQGSGANGLTF. The full variable domain, its missing parts supplied by reference TRBV11-3 and TRBJ2-6, is EAGVVQSPRYKIIEKKQPVAFWCNPISGHNTLYWYLQNLGQGPELLIRYENEEAVDDSQLPKDRFSAERLKGVDSTLKIQPAELGDSAVYLCASSSPGQGSGANGLTFGAGSRLTVL.

The V gene is TRBV7-9, the J gene TRBJ2-2; D gene uncertain. The CDR3 sequence is 15 residues long. Trimming took 5 bases from V and 5 from J, leaving 15 bases between them. Germline V gene sequence: CDR1 SEHNR, CDR2 FQNEAQ (reference sequence). CDR3 nucleotide sequence: TGTGCCAGCAGCCGCTCCCGAGTGAGGACCGGGGAGCTGTTTTTT. Translated: CASSRSRVRTGELFF.

The gene calls are TRBV19 and TRBJ1-4; no firm D call. The CDR3 loop spans 13 amino acids. The V gene lost 0 bases and the J gene lost 7 bases, with 6 bases spanning the gap. CDR1 is LNHDA and CDR2 is SQIVND in the germline V gene (reference sequence). In DNA form, the CDR3 reads TGTGCCAGTAGTATAGATCCAGGTGAAAAACTGTTTTTT. This translates into CASSIDPGEKLFF.

To note about this clone: One end of the junction does not line up with germline, which may come from a read error. The V and J genes are TRBV7-2 and TRBJ2-1; 11 bases are a match to TRBD1. This CDR3 region has 13 residues. Germline V gene sequence: CDR1 SGHTA, CDR2 FQGNSA. CDR3 in DNA: TGTGCCAGCAGCCCACGCGAGGGACAGGGGGTTGTCTTC. Translating gives CASSPREGQGVVF.

The rearrangement uses TRBV6-5 and TRBJ2-7, with TRBD1 as a possible D gene (6 bases). V dropped 2 bases and J dropped 3 bases, with 11 bases sitting between them. CDR3 length: 14 residues. Germline V lookup: CDR1 MNHEY, CDR2 SVGAGI. The CDR3: CASSYLGQFYEQYF. As DNA, the CDR3 is TGTGCCAGCAGTTACCTTGGACAGTTCTACGAGCAGTACTTC.

The chain couples TRBV29-1 to TRBJ2-2; D is ambiguous. The germline V gene encodes CDR1 SQVTM and CDR2 ANQGSEA. V lost 8 bases, J lost 4 bases, and 14 bases lay in between. CDR3 size: 13 residues. CDR3: CSCSLSGTGELFF. In DNA form, the CDR3 reads TGCAGCTGCTCCCTGTCGGGCACCGGGGAGCTGTTTTTT.

The V and J genes are TRBV4-1 and TRBJ1-2, with D maybe TRBD1 (5 bases). This CDR3 region has 14 residues. The germline gives CDR1 MGHRA, CDR2 YSYEKL. V was clipped by 1 base and J by 8 bases, with 14 bases between them. The DNA of the CDR3 is TGCGCCAGCAGCCAAGTTAGGCAGGGTAGGGGCTACACCTTC. Translated, it gives CASSQVRQGRGYTF.

A single count supports this clone. The chain carries TRBV28 and TRBJ2-7; 8 bases align to TRBD1. This CDR3 is built from 13 residues. V gave up 3 bases and J gave up 7 bases; unmatched junction bases: 5. Germline loops: CDR1 MDHEN, CDR2 SYDVKM. DNA of the CDR3: TGTGCCAGCAGTTTGCAGGGGGCGAGGGAGCAGTACTTC. It encodes CASSLQGAREQYF.

In its sample, this clone was seen once. The gene calls are TRBV2 and TRBJ2-4, with no clear D. The CDR3 extends over 15 amino acids. The germline V gene has CDR1 SNHLY and CDR2 FYNNEI. V was pared by 3 bases and J by 1 base, with 10 bases between. The DNA of the CDR3 is TGTGCCAGCAGTGATGATGTGGGCGCCAAAAACATTCAGTACTTC. Translated, it gives CASSDDVGAKNIQYF.